This passage covers 32 T cell receptor beta chains from one sample sequenced in a study of blood T cell repertoires in COVID-19. Sequenced by immunoSEQ multiplex PCR; TCRdb stores in-frame clones only, minus some. The table shows approximately 470,000 clones, with approximately 83% occurring only once. The sample was peripheral blood. These receptors were obtained from a human donor in a cohort sampled during active COVID-19.

The chain recombines TRBV7-9 with TRBJ1-1; 9 bases fit TRBD1. The CDR3 length is 16 residues. The V segment lost 5 bases and the J segment 3 bases; nucleotides outside the gene matches: 10. CDR1 SEHNR and CDR2 FQNEAQ come from the germline V gene (reference sequence). The CDR3 sequence is CASSPPTGGRDTEAFF. For the CDR3, the DNA is TGTGCCAGCAGCCCCCCGACAGGGGGAAGAGACACTGAAGCTTTCTTT.

The chain's CDR3 is CASSKGGTGMLEQYF. CDR3 sequence (DNA): TGTGCCAGTAGCAAAGGGGGGACAGGGATGCTCGAGCAGTACTTC. The V and J genes are TRBV19 and TRBJ2-7, with 9 nucleotides matching TRBD1. Germline CDR1 is LNHDA and CDR2 is SQIVND (reference sequence). V lost 6 bases and J lost 6; bases outside the gene matches: 12. The CDR3 is 15 residues long.

This clone was found once. The chain has TRBV4-1 and TRBJ1-2; the D is unclear. Germline V gene lookup returns CDR1 MGHRA and CDR2 YSYEKL. The CDR3 has 16 amino acids. V was trimmed by 2 bases and J by 3 bases, leaving 16 bases between them. The CDR3 region has the DNA TGCGCCAGCAGCCAAACGCCCCGGGTCGCAGACTATGGCTACACCTTC. Translating gives CASSQTPRVADYGYTF.

V gene TRBV9 combines with J gene TRBJ1-5, with D uncertain. This CDR3 has 16 residues. Germline CDR1 is SGDLS and CDR2 is YYNGEE. Trimming pared 0 bases from V and 1 base from J, leaving 11 bases between. The CDR3 DNA sequence: TGTGCCAGCAGCGTAGGCGAGGGCGGGAGCAATCAGCCCCAGCATTTT. This translates into CASSVGEGGSNQPQHF.

The rearrangement joins TRBV27 to TRBJ1-5, with D maybe TRBD1 (6 bases). The CDR3 is made up of 13 amino acids. Germline V gene lookup returns CDR1 MNHEY and CDR2 SMNVEV (reference sequence). The V and J ends lost 3 bases and 15 bases respectively, with 18 bases between them. The CDR3 DNA reads TGTGCCAGCAGTTTTTCTACAGGGTCCACGGCGCATTTT. Protein: CASSFSTGSTAHF.

This rearrangement joins TRBV25-1 to TRBJ1-1, with 9 positions matching TRBD1. The CDR3 consists of 14 residues. The V segment lost 6 bases and the J segment 4 bases; nucleotides outside the gene matches: 6. Germline V CDR1 and CDR2: MGHDK, SYGVNS. CDR3 in amino acids: CASRGDRDSTEAFF. The CDR3 bases are TGTGCCAGCAGAGGGGACAGGGACAGCACTGAAGCTTTCTTT.

The chain has TRBV6-5 and TRBJ2-5; tentative D call: TRBD2 (6 bases). V was cut by 7 bases and J by 4 bases, with 16 bases left in between. This CDR3 comprises 14 residues. The germline gives CDR1 MNHEY, CDR2 SVGAGI. CDR3 protein: CASTDTLGGETQYF. CDR3 DNA: TGTGCCAGCACCGATACGCTGGGGGGAGAGACCCAGTACTTC.

The chain's CDR3 is CASITGGLETQYF. The CDR3 nucleotides read TGTGCCAGCATAACAGGGGGCTTGGAGACCCAGTACTTC. The rearrangement links TRBV28 to TRBJ2-5; 9 bases align to TRBD1. V lost 7 bases, J lost 5 bases, and 5 bases stayed unmatched. This CDR3 has 13 amino acids. Looked up from germline, CDR1 is MDHEN and CDR2 is SYDVKM.

J is TRBJ2-3 and V is TRBV24-1, with TRBD2 as a possible D gene (6 bases). Per the germline V gene, CDR1 is KGHDR and CDR2 is SFDVKD. This CDR3 region has 15 residues. The germline V and J ends were trimmed by 5 bases and 0 bases, with 11 bases remaining between them. In DNA, the CDR3 is TGTGCCACCAGTGTCGACGGGAGAAGCACAGATACGCAGTATTTT. The encoded protein is CATSVDGRSTDTQYF.

The chain recombines TRBV3-1 (or the pseudogene TRBV3-2) with TRBJ2-5; 8 bases fit TRBD2. Germline-derived CDR1 and CDR2 are LGHDT and YNNKEL (reference sequence). V was pared by 0 bases and J by 4 bases, with 7 bases of the junction left unmatched. CDR3 length: 16 residues. The CDR3 loop reads CASSQDQELAAETQYF. CDR3 coding DNA: TGTGCCAGCAGCCAAGATCAGGAACTAGCGGCAGAGACCCAGTACTTC.

The rearrangement links TRBV3-1 (or the pseudogene TRBV3-2) to TRBJ2-5; D possibly corresponds to TRBD2 (6 bases). CDR1 and CDR2 (germline): LGHDT, YNNKEL (reference sequence). CDR3 length: 14 residues. V was clipped by 1 base and J by 4 bases, with 10 bases between them. The CDR3 coding sequence is TGTGCCAGCAGCCAAGCCGGGACTCGAGAGACCCAGTACTTC. As protein: CASSQAGTRETQYF.

The chain recombines TRBV19 with TRBJ1-2; D is perhaps TRBD1 (5 bases). Trimming shortened V by 9 bases and J by 0 bases, and 14 bases separated the two germline ends. This CDR3 is 14 amino acids long. Germline CDR1 is LNHDA and CDR2 is SQIVND (reference sequence). CDR3 region: CASRSGDANYGYTF. The CDR3 DNA reads as TGTGCCAGCAGATCGGGGGATGCTAACTATGGCTACACCTTC. Full variable domain (outside the CDR3, taken from reference TRBV19 and TRBJ1-2): DGGITQSPKYLFRKEGQNVTLSCEQNLNHDAMYWYRQDPGQGLRLIYYSQIVNDFQKGDIAEGYSVSREKKESFPLTVTSAQKNPTAFYLCASRSGDANYGYTFGSGTRLTVV.

This clone has just one count. CDR3 residues: CASSLRQGRGDTQYF. For the CDR3, the DNA is TGTGCCAGCAGTTTAAGGCAGGGAAGGGGAGATACGCAGTATTTT. V and J are TRBV28 and TRBJ2-3, with D possibly matching TRBD1 (5 bases). CDR1 and CDR2 (germline): MDHEN, SYDVKM. V was trimmed by 2 bases and J by 5 bases, leaving 14 bases between them. This CDR3 spans 15 amino acids. Full variable domain (missing parts from reference TRBV28 and TRBJ2-3): DVKVTQSSRYLVKRTGEKVFLECVQDMDHENMFWYRQDPGLGLRLIYFSYDVKMKEKGDIPEGYSVSREKKERFSLILESASTNQTSMYLCASSLRQGRGDTQYFGPGTRLTVL.

Worth noting for this clone: Other DNA sequences in this specimen translate into the identical CDR3. CDR3 sequence reads: CASSLTGSNTEAFF. The CDR3 DNA reads as TGTGCCAGCAGCCTTACGGGGTCGAACACTGAAGCTTTCTTT. The rearrangement uses TRBV3-1 (or the pseudogene TRBV3-2) and TRBJ1-1; D remains unclear. The CDR3 sequence is 14 residues long. Germline V lookup: CDR1 LGHDT, CDR2 YNNKEL (reference sequence). Trimming took off 4 bases at V and 1 base at J, with 10 bases between the two ends.

The rearrangement joins TRBV6-5 to TRBJ1-1; the D gene is possibly TRBD1 (6 bases). Germline V CDR1 and CDR2: MNHEY, SVGAGI. The CDR3 totals 15 residues. V lost 7 bases to trimming and J lost 4 bases, with 19 bases between them. For the CDR3, the DNA is TGTGCCAGCATCCGTCAACAGGGAGTTGGCACTGAAGCTTTCTTT. Protein: CASIRQQGVGTEAFF.

V is TRBV19 and J is TRBJ1-3; D not certain. V lost 7 bases and J 8 bases, leaving 15 bases between the germline ends. Germline loops: CDR1 LNHDA, CDR2 SQIVND (reference sequence). The CDR3 sequence is 13 residues long. CDR3 amino acids: CASKETAEDTIYF. The DNA for the CDR3 is TGTGCCAGTAAGGAAACTGCTGAGGACACCATATATTTT.

The V gene is TRBV7-9, the J gene TRBJ2-7; no definite D call. This CDR3 is built from 13 residues. CDR1 is SEHNR, CDR2 FQNEAQ, per germline (reference sequence). Deletions cut 3 bases from V and 0 bases from J, with 6 bases between. The CDR3 here is CASSFTGSYEQYF. CDR3 coding DNA: TGTGCCAGCAGCTTTACTGGCTCCTACGAGCAGTACTTC.

This sequence joins TRBV10-3 and TRBJ1-1; D is undetermined. Trimming pared 3 bases from V and 0 bases from J, leaving 8 bases between. The CDR3 totals 14 residues. CDR1 and CDR2 (germline): ENHRY, SYGVKD. The CDR3 protein is CAISDSGMNTEAFF. DNA for the CDR3: TGTGCCATCAGTGATTCGGGGATGAACACTGAAGCTTTCTTT.

Turning to this clone: This sample also contains other DNA sequences that code for the same CDR3. For the CDR3, the DNA is TGTGCCAGCAGCCAAGAAGGAGCCTACAATGAGCAGTTCTTC. Amino acids: CASSQEGAYNEQFF. The gene calls are TRBV3-1 (or the pseudogene TRBV3-2) and TRBJ2-1; D is unclear. From germline, CDR1 is LGHDT and CDR2 YNNKEL (reference sequence). The CDR3 covers 14 residues. Trimming took 0 bases from V and 2 from J, leaving 5 bases between them.

The V gene is TRBV19, the J gene TRBJ1-4; tentatively, D is TRBD1 (5 bases). Deletions cut 4 bases from V and 11 bases from J, with 14 bases between. This CDR3 has 13 residues. Germline CDR1 reads LNHDA; CDR2 reads SQIVND (reference sequence). In nucleotides, the CDR3 is TGTGCCAGTAGTACTTCCGCCCGGGGGAAACTGTTTTTT. This translates into CASSTSARGKLFF.

V gene TRBV18 combines with J gene TRBJ2-7; 7 nucleotides agree with TRBD1. This CDR3 region has 15 residues. Trimming at V came to 5 bases and at J to 2 bases, leaving 9 bases not matched to a gene. Germline V gene lookup returns CDR1 KGHSH and CDR2 LQKENI. CDR3 sequence: CASSFGTDVTYEQYF. The CDR3 DNA reads as TGTGCCAGCTCATTTGGGACAGACGTAACCTACGAGCAGTACTTC.

The chain joins TRBV5-1 to TRBJ2-5, with TRBD2 matching 9 bases. The CDR3 spans 13 residues. J gave up 3 bases and V 6 bases, and 3 bases lay outside the gene matches. The germline CDR1 and CDR2 sequences are SGHRS and YFSETQ. CDR3 in DNA: TGCGCCAGCATGGCTAGCGGGAAAGAGACCCAGTACTTC. Translated: CASMASGKETQYF.

The chain carries TRBV15 and TRBJ1-4; TRBD1 aligns across 7 bases. Germline trimming cut 1 base from V and 6 bases from J; bases unmatched to any gene: 2. The V gene's germline CDR1 is LNHNV and CDR2 YYDKDF (reference sequence). This CDR3 contains 14 residues. In nucleotides, the CDR3 is TGTGCCACCAGCAGAGGAGGGGGCGATGAAAAACTGTTTTTT. It is translated as CATSRGGGDEKLFF.

The DNA of the CDR3 is TGTGCCAGCAGCGTAGATTTGACGACAGTCCATGGCTACACCTTC. Its translation is CASSVDLTTVHGYTF. V and J are TRBV9 and TRBJ1-2; D might be TRBD1 (5 bases). The CDR3 length is 15 residues. Deletions cut 0 bases from V and 6 bases from J, with 15 bases between. The germline CDR1 and CDR2 sequences are SGDLS and YYNGEE.

In DNA form, the CDR3 reads TGTGCCAGCAGCCCCCACAGGAATCAGCCCCAGCATTTT. Protein product: CASSPHRNQPQHF. The gene calls are TRBV3-1 (or the pseudogene TRBV3-2) and TRBJ1-5; weak D call: TRBD1 (5 bases). The CDR3 contains 13 residues. Trimming removed 4 bases from V and 4 bases from J, with 8 bases in between. CDR1 and CDR2 (germline): LGHDT, YNNKEL (reference sequence).

This clone was counted only a few times. V and J are TRBV12-3 or TRBV12-4 and TRBJ1-1; D possibly corresponds to TRBD1 (5 bases). There are 13 residues in the CDR3. The V end lost 6 bases, the J end lost 3 bases, and 11 bases lay between the germline ends. DNA of the CDR3: TGTGCCAGCAGCTTGGACACATACACTGAAGCTTTCTTT. It yields the protein CASSLDTYTEAFF.

The rearrangement joins TRBV4-2 to TRBJ2-7; D might be TRBD2 (5 bases). The CDR3 runs 18 residues. Germline V CDR1 and CDR2: LGHNA, YNFKEQ. The germline V and J ends were trimmed by 0 bases and 0 bases, with 18 bases remaining between them. The CDR3 here is CASSQDLRMSGSSYEQYF. In DNA, the CDR3 is TGTGCCAGCAGCCAAGATCTACGGATGAGTGGGAGCTCCTACGAGCAGTACTTC.

The chain recombines TRBV5-1 with TRBJ1-3, with D possibly TRBD1 on 6 matching bases. Germline V gene sequence: CDR1 SGHRS, CDR2 YFSETQ. V was trimmed by 4 bases and J by 0 bases, leaving 17 bases between them. The length of the CDR3 is 17 residues. The CDR3 coding sequence is TGCGCCAGCAGCATCGCCGGGACAAAAGGCTCTGGAAACACCATATATTTT. This encodes CASSIAGTKGSGNTIYF.

The rearrangement links TRBV7-9 to TRBJ1-2, with D possibly being TRBD1 (5 bases). V dropped 10 bases and J dropped 8 bases, with 14 bases sitting between them. The CDR3 totals 11 residues. CDR1 SEHNR and CDR2 FQNEAQ come from the germline V gene (reference sequence). The CDR3 DNA sequence: TGTGCCAATAGCGGGACTTGGGGCTACACCTTC. It codes for CANSGTWGYTF.

This rearrangement joins TRBV7-2 to TRBJ2-5, with D maybe TRBD2 (6 bases). The CDR3 is 14 amino acids. Germline V gene lookup returns CDR1 SGHTA and CDR2 FQGNSA. Trimming cost V 1 base and J 5 bases, with 11 bases left between them. CDR3 in DNA: TGTGCCAGCAGCTTAGGAGGGGCGGGGGAGACCCAGTACTTC. It translates to CASSLGGAGETQYF.

The gene calls are TRBV30 and TRBJ2-1, with a tentative D call TRBD2 (5 bases). Germline CDR1 GTSNPN, CDR2 SVGIG (reference sequence). This CDR3 has 14 residues. V was pared by 0 bases and J by 5 bases, with 11 bases between. The CDR3 here is CAWSVRGRNNEQFF. In DNA, the CDR3 is TGTGCCTGGAGTGTACGGGGTCGAAACAATGAGCAGTTCTTC.

The CDR3 reads CAWTWGSYGYTF. The CDR3 bases are TGTGCCTGGACTTGGGGCAGCTATGGCTACACCTTC. V gene TRBV30 combines with J gene TRBJ1-2; tentatively, D is TRBD1 (5 bases). The CDR3 loop spans 12 amino acids. The germline gives CDR1 GTSNPN, CDR2 SVGIG (reference sequence). Trimming shortened V by 4 bases and J by 4 bases, and 10 bases separated the two germline ends.